This T cell receptor (beta chain) originates from a study of blood T cells in healthy people across ages. The use of a sample-barcoded 5' primer and a J-beta primer mix characterized a second PCR of about 6 to 12 cycles. Unique molecular identifiers of 12 random nucleotides labeled each cDNA. CDR3-containing paired-end reads numbering at least 3 million came from each sample. TCRdb fed the 5' RACE reads into MiXCR, producing one record per CDR3 protein. Among about 290,000 distinct CDR3 sequences listed, roughly 26% were seen once. The germline V gene has CDR1 LGHDT and CDR2 YNNKEL (reference sequence). V lost 7 bases and J 1 base, leaving 16 bases between the germline ends. CDR3 length: 16 residues.

The material sequenced was blood. The rearrangement links TRBV3-1 to TRBJ2-2; possibly TRBD2 for D (6 bases). The clonotype comes from a woman in her 70s in good health. CDR3 loop: CASTPMRGENTGELFF. Here the CDR3 DNA reads TGTGCCAGCACTCCAATGCGGGGAGAGAACACCGGGGAGCTGTTTTTT.